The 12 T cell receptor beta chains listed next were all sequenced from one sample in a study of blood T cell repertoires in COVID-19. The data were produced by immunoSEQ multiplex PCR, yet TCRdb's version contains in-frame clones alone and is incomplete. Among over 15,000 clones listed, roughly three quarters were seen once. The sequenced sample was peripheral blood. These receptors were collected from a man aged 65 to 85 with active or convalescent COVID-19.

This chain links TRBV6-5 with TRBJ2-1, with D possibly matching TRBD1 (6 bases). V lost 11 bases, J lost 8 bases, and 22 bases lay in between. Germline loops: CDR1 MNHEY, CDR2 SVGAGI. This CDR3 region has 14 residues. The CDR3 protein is CASREQGISDEQFF. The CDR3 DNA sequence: TGTGCCTCTCGAGAACAGGGTATTTCGGATGAGCAGTTCTTC.

The CDR3 DNA follows: TGTGCCAGCATGGGGGCCCTCGAGCAGTACTTC. Translated, it gives CASMGALEQYF. J is TRBJ2-7 and V is TRBV7-9; D perhaps matches TRBD1 (6 bases). V lost 7 bases and J lost 6, with 10 bases in between. CDR3 length equals 11 residues. CDR1 and CDR2 from the germline V gene are SEHNR and FQNEAQ (reference sequence).

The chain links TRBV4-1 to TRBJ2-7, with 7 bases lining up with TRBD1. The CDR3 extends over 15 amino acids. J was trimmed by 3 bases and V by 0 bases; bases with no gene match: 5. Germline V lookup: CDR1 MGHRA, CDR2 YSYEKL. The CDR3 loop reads CASSQEGQPRYEQYF. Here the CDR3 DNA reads TGCGCCAGCAGCCAAGAGGGACAGCCGCGCTACGAGCAGTACTTC.

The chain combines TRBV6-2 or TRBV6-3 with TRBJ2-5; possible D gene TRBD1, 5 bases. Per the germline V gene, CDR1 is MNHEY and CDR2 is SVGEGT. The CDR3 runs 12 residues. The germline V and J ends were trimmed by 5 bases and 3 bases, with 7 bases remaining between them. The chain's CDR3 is CASSPTEETQYF. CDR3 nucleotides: TGTGCCAGCAGTCCGACAGAAGAGACCCAGTACTTC.

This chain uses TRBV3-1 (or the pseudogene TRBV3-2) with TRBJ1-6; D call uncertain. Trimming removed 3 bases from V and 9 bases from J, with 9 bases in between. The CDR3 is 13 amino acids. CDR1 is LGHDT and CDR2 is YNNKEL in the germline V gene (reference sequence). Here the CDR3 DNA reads TGTGCCAGCAGCCATGAGCGGAGTTCACCCCTCCACTTT. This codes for CASSHERSSPLHF.

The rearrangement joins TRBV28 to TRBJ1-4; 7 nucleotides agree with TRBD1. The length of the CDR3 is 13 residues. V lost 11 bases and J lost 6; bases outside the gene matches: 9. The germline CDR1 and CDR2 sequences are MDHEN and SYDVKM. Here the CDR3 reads CAGASGGHEKLFF. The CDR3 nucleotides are TGTGCCGGGGCATCAGGGGGGCATGAAAAACTGTTTTTT. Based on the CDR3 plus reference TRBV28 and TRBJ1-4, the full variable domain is DVKVTQSSRYLVKRTGEKVFLECVQDMDHENMFWYRQDPGLGLRLIYFSYDVKMKEKGDIPEGYSVSREKKERFSLILESASTNQTSMYLCAGASGGHEKLFFGSGTQLSVL.

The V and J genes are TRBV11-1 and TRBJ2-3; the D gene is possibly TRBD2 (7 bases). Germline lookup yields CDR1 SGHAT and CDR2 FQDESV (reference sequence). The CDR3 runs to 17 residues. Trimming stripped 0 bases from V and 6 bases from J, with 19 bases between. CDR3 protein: CASSLASPRGARDTQYF. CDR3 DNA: TGTGCCAGCAGCTTAGCCTCCCCTCGGGGGGCCCGGGATACGCAGTATTTT.

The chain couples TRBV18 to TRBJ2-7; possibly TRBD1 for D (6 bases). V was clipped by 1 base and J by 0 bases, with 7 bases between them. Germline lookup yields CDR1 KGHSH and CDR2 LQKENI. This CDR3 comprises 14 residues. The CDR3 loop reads CASSPRTASYEQYF. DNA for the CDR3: TGTGCCAGCTCACCACGGACAGCCTCCTACGAGCAGTACTTC.

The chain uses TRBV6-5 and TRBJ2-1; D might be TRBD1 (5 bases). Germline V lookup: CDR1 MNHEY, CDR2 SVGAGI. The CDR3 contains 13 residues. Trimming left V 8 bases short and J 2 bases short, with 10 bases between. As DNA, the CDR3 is TGTGCCAGCTCCAGGGCCCCCTACAATGAGCAGTTCTTC. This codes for CASSRAPYNEQFF.

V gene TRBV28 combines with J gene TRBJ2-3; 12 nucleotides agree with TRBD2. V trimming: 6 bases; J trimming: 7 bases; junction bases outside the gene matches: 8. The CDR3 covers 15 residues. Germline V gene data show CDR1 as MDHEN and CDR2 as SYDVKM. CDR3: CASRHTSGRMYTQYF. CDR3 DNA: TGTGCCAGCAGACACACTAGCGGGAGGATGTATACGCAGTATTTT. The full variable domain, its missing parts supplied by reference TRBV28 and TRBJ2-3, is DVKVTQSSRYLVKRTGEKVFLECVQDMDHENMFWYRQDPGLGLRLIYFSYDVKMKEKGDIPEGYSVSREKKERFSLILESASTNQTSMYLCASRHTSGRMYTQYFGPGTRLTVL.

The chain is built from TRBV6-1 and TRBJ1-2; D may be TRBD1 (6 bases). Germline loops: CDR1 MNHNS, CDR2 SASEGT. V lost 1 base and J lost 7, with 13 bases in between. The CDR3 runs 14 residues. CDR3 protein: CASSEGGGGGGYTF. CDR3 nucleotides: TGTGCCAGCAGTGAAGGAGGGGGGGGCGGTGGCTACACCTTC.

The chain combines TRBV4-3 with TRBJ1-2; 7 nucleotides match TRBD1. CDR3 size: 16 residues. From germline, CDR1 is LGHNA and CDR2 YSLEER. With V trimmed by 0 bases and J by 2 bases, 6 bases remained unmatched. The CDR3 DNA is TGCGCCAGCAGCCAAGATAGAGGGGGCACCAACTATGGCTACACCTTC. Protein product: CASSQDRGGTNYGYTF.